The rows below give T cell receptor beta chains drawn from one sample of a study of T cells in tuberculosis. Assay: immunoSEQ multiplex PCR; the TCRdb copy retains only in-frame clones and omits some. The repertoire has about 35,000 clones, roughly 87% of them found once; the top ten carry roughly 5%. The sequences come from PBMCs, collected at tuberculosis diagnosis. Receptors originate from an adult with tuberculosis. The CDR3 runs from the conserved cysteine through the conserved F or W. Fields, in order: V gene, CDR3 length, J gene, D gene, CDR3 protein, CDR3 DNA. D genes are given only for firm matches.

V: TRBV30
length: 11
J: TRBJ1-2
D: .
CDR3: CAWSGLYGYTF
DNA: TGTGCCTGGAGTGGGCTCTATGGCTACACCTTC

V: TRBV5-4
length: 14
J: TRBJ2-2
D: .
CDR3: CASSANRETGELFF
DNA: TGTGCCAGCAGCGCGAACAGGGAAACCGGGGAGCTGTTTTTT

V: TRBV5-4
length: 15
J: TRBJ1-5
D: .
CDR3: CASSQGQIKNQPQHF
DNA: TGTGCCAGCAGCCAAGGACAGATCAAGAATCAGCCCCAGCATTTT

V: TRBV28
length: 14
J: TRBJ2-7
D: TRBD1
CDR3: CASTDRDRAHEQYF
DNA: TGTGCCAGCACCGACCGGGACAGGGCTCACGAGCAGTACTTC

V: TRBV9
length: 16
J: TRBJ1-3
D: .
CDR3: CASSVGGAGDGNTIYF
DNA: TGTGCCAGCAGCGTAGGTGGCGCAGGGGATGGAAACACCATATATTTT

V: TRBV6-5
length: 12
J: TRBJ1-1
D: .
CDR3: CASSRGNTEAFF
DNA: TGTGCCAGCAGTCGAGGGAACACTGAAGCTTTCTTT

V: TRBV30
length: 13
J: TRBJ2-2
D: .
CDR3: CAWRGPYTGELFF
DNA: TGTGCCTGGAGGGGCCCATACACCGGGGAGCTGTTTTTT

V: TRBV4-1
length: 14
J: TRBJ2-3
D: TRBD1
CDR3: CASSPTGGTDTQYF
DNA: TGCGCCAGCAGCCCGACAGGGGGCACAGATACGCAGTATTTT

V: TRBV6-4
length: 14
J: TRBJ2-1
D: TRBD1
CDR3: CASSVGDRANEQFF
DNA: TGTGCCAGCAGTGTTGGGGACAGGGCCAATGAGCAGTTCTTC

V: TRBV18
length: 16
J: TRBJ2-2
D: TRBD2
CDR3: CASSLSGTSATGELFF
DNA: TGTGCCAGCTCACTGTCCGGGACTAGCGCAACCGGGGAGCTGTTTTTT

V: TRBV2
length: 18
J: TRBJ1-1
D: TRBD1
CDR3: CASSEMGRGVAGGLWAFF
DNA: TGTGCCAGCAGTGAGATGGGTCGTGGGGTGGCAGGGGGCCTGTGGGCTTTCTTT

V: TRBV27
length: 15
J: TRBJ2-7
D: .
CDR3: CASRGLLNYTYEQYF
DNA: TGTGCCAGCAGGGGACTCCTAAATTACACCTACGAGCAGTACTTC

V: TRBV6-1
length: 17
J: TRBJ2-2
D: TRBD1
CDR3: CASSEAQHRGIIGELFF
DNA: TGTGCCAGCAGTGAAGCGCAACACAGGGGAATAATCGGGGAGCTGTTTTTT

V: TRBV2
length: 16
J: TRBJ2-7
D: TRBD2
CDR3: CASSEGLAVSSYEQYF
DNA: TGTGCCAGCAGTGAAGGGCTAGCGGTTAGCTCCTACGAGCAGTACTTC

V: TRBV5-5
length: 15
J: TRBJ1-2
D: .
CDR3: CASILELPGLYGYTF
DNA: TGTGCCAGCATCCTGGAGCTACCGGGACTGTATGGCTACACCTTC